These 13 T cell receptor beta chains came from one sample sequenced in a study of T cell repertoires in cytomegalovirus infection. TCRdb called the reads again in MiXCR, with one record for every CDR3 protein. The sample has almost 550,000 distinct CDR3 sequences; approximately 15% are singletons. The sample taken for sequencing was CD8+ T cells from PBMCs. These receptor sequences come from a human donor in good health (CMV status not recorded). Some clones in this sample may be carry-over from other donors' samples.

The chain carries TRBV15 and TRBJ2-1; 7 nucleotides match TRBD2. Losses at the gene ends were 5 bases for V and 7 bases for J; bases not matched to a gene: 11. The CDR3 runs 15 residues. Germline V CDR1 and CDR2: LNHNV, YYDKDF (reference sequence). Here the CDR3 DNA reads TGTGCCACCAGCGGAAACCAGGGACTACCTAATGAGCAGTTCTTC. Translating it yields CATSGNQGLPNEQFF.

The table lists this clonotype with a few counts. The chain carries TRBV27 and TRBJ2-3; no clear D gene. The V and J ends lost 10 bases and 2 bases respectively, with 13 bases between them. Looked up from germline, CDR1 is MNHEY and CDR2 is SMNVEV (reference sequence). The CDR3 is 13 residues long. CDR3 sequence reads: CATAPTLTDTQYF. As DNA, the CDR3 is TGTGCCACCGCGCCCACTCTCACAGATACGCAGTATTTT.

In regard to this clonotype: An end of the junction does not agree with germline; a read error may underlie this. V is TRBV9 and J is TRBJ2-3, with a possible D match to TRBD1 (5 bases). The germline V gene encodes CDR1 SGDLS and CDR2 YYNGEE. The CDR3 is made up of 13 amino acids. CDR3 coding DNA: TGTGCCAGCAGCTTCAGACAGCTAGATTCGCAGTGTTTT. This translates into CASSFRQLDSQCF. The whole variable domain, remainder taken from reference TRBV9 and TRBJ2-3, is DSGVTQTPKHLITATGQRVTLRCSPRSGDLSVYWYQQSLDQGLQFLIQYYNGEERAKGNILERFSAQQFPDLHSELNLSSLELGDSALYFCASSFRQLDSQCFGPGTRLTVL.

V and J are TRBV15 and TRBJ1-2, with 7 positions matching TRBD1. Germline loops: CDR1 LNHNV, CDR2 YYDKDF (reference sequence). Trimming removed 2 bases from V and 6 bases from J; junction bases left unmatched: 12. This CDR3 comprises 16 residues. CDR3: CATSRTPLSGQDGYTF. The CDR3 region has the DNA TGTGCCACCAGCAGAACCCCCCTCTCCGGACAGGATGGCTACACCTTC.

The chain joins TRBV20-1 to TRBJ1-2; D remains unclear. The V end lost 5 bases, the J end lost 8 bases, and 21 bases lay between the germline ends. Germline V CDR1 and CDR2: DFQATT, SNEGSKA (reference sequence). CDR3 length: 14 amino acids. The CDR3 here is CSAFGSPTSLGYTF. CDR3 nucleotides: TGCAGTGCTTTTGGCAGCCCTACGTCTCTCGGCTACACCTTC.

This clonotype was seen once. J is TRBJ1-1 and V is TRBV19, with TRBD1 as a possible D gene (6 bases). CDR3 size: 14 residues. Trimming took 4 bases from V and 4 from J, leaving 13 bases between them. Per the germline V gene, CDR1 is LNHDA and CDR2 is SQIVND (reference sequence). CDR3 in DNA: TGTGCCAGTAGTACCCGGACAGTAGGCACTGAAGCTTTCTTT. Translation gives CASSTRTVGTEAFF.

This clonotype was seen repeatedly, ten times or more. The CDR3 DNA follows: TGTGCCAGCATCGGAGAGGAAGAGACCCAGTACTTC. Its protein product is CASIGEEETQYF. The rearrangement joins TRBV2 to TRBJ2-5; D unclear. The germline V gene has CDR1 SNHLY and CDR2 FYNNEI. This CDR3 is built from 12 residues. Trimming pared 7 bases from V and 3 bases from J, leaving 9 bases between.

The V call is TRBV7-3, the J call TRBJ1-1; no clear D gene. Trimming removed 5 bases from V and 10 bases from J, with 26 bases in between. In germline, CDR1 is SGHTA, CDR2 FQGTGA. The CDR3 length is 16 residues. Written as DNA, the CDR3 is TGTGCCAGCAGCCCGTACGGCGAACTCGGGCGGGAAGGAGCTTTCTTT. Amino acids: CASSPYGELGREGAFF.

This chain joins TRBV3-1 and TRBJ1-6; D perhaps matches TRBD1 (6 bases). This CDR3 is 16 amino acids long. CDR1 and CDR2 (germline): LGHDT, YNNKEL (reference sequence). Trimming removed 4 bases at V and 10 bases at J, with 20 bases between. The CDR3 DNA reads TGTGCCAGCAGCCCTTTGGGCCGGGACATCAGCTCACCCCTCCACTTT. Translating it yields CASSPLGRDISSPLHF.

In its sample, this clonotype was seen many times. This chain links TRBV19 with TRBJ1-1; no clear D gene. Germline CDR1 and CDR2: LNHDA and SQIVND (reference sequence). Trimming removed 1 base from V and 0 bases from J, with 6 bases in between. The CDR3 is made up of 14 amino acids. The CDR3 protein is CASSIAAVNTEAFF. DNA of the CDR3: TGTGCCAGTAGTATAGCGGCGGTGAACACTGAAGCTTTCTTT.

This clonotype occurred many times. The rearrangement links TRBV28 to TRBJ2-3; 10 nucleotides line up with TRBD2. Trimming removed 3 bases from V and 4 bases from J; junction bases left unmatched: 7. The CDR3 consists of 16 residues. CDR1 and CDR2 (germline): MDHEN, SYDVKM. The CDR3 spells CASSLFLAGEADTQYF. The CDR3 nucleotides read TGTGCCAGCAGTTTGTTTCTAGCGGGAGAGGCAGATACGCAGTATTTT.

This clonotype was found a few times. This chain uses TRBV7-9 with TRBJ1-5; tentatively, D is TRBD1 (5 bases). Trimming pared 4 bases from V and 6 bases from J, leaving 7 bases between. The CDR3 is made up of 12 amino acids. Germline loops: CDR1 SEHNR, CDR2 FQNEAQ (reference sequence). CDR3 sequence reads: CASSSGLQPQHF. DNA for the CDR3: TGTGCCAGCAGCTCGGGACTTCAGCCCCAGCATTTT.

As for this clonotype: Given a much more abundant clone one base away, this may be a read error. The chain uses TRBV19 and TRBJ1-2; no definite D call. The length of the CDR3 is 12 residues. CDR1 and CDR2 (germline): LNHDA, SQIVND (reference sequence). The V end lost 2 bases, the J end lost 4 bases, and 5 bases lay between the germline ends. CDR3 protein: CASSITSYGYTF. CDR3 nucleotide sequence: TGTGCCAGTAGTATAACCAGCTATGGCTACACCTTC.